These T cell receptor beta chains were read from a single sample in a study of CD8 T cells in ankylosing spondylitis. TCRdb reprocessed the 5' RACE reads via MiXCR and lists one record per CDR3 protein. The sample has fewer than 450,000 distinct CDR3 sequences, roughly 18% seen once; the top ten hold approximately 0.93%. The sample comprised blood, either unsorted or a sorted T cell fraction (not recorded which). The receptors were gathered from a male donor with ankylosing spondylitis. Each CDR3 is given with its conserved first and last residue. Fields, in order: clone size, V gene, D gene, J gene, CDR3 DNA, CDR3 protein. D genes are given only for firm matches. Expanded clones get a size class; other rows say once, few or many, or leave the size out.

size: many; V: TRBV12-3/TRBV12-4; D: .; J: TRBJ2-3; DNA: TGTGCCAGCAGTTTTCTGAGTGGCGGGAGCACAGATACGCAGTATTTT; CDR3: CASSFLSGGSTDTQYF
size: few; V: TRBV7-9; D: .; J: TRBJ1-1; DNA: TGTGCCAGCAGCCCAAGAACTGACATTCATGAAGCTTTCTTT; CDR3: CASSPRTDIHEAFF
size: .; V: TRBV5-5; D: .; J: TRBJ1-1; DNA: TGTGCCAGCAGCTTGGCCGCCTCTCGGACTGAAGCTTTCTTT; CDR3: CASSLAASRTEAFF
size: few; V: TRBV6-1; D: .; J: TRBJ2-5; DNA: TGTGCCAGCAGTGAATCCACGCCGCGGAGCGAGACCCAGTACTTC; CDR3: CASSESTPRSETQYF
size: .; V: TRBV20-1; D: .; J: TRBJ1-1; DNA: TGCAGTGCTATGGGAGACACTGAAGCTTTCTTT; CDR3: CSAMGDTEAFF
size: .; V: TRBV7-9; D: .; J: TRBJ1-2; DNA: TGTGCCAGCAGCTTACCCGCGGGAGGGTACATGGGTGATGGCTACACCTTC; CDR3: CASSLPAGGYMGDGYTF
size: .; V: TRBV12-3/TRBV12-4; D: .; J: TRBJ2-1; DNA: TGTGCCAGCAGTTTAAGGGGGACAAATTACAATGAGCAGTTCTTC; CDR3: CASSLRGTNYNEQFF
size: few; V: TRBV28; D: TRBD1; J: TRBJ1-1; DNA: TGTGCCAGCAGTTTCTTAGGACAGGGGGACACTGAAGCTTTCTTT; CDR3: CASSFLGQGDTEAFF
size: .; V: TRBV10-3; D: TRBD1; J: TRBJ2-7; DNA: TGTGCCATCAGCCGAGGGACAGGCTACGAGCAGTACTTC; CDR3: CAISRGTGYEQYF
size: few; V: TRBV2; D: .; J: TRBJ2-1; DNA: TGTGCCAGCAGCGTTCAGGTGGCCTACAATGAGCAGTTCTTC; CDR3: CASSVQVAYNEQFF
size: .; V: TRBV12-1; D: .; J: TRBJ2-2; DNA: TGTGCCAGCAGCTTTTTCGGGGCACCGAACACCGGGGAGCTGTTTTTT; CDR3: CASSFFGAPNTGELFF
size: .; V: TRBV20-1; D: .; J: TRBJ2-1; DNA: TGCAGTGCCAAGGGCCCCGGAGCCTACAATGAGCAGTTCTTC; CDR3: CSAKGPGAYNEQFF
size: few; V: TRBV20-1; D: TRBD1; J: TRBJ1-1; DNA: TGCAGTGCCAGACGGGACAGCGCGGAAGCTTTCTTT; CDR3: CSARRDSAEAFF
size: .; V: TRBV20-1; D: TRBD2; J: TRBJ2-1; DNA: TGCAGTGCTAGCACGGGGGGGGGAACTTTCAATGAGCAGTTCTTC; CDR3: CSASTGGGTFNEQFF